The sequence of this T cell receptor (beta chain) was determined in a study of T cells after yellow fever vaccination. Concerning this clonotype: Its antigen is still unknown.

In TCRdb, the 5' RACE reads were re-called with MiXCR into one record per CDR3 protein. The sample yields under 700,000 distinct CDR3 sequences, roughly a sixth seen once. Study conclusions and caveats: Post-booster samples contained most primary-vaccination clones (more than 95% CD4, about 87% CD8).

The CDR3 covers 13 residues. V gave up 1 base and J gave up 6 bases, with 6 bases separating them. Germline V lookup: CDR1 LGHDT, CDR2 YNNKEL (reference sequence). The receptor was derived from a man aged 18 to 29 who received the YFV17D yellow fever vaccine. The chain has TRBV3-1 and TRBJ2-2; D gene ambiguous. Sequencing was performed on PBMCs, taken roughly 5 days after the first yellow fever vaccination. As DNA, the CDR3 is TGTGCCAGCAGCCAAGCCCCCCCCGGGGAGCTGTTTTTT. This gives the protein CASSQAPPGELFF.